These 24 T cell receptor beta chains were sequenced from one sample in a study of T cell repertoires in cytomegalovirus infection. TCRdb ran MiXCR on the reads and lists one entry per CDR3 protein. This table has under 350,000 distinct CDR3 sequences, over 7.5% appearing once. The sample taken for sequencing was PBMCs. The receptors originated from a human donor in good health (CMV status not recorded). Some clones in this sample may be carry-over from other donors' samples.

This clonotype showed up many times. The J gene is TRBJ2-5, the V gene TRBV7-8; 7 nucleotides align to TRBD2. V was pared by 2 bases and J by 6 bases, with 9 bases of the junction left unmatched. Germline CDR1 reads SGHVS; CDR2 reads FQNEAQ. This CDR3 contains 15 residues. The CDR3 nucleotides are TGTGCCAGCAGCTTATTCGGCGGGAGCGGAAAGACCCAGTACTTC. Encoded protein: CASSLFGGSGKTQYF.

The table lists this clonotype with a few counts. The chain is built from TRBV5-1 and TRBJ1-3, with 9 bases identical to TRBD1. Germline V gene lookup returns CDR1 SGHRS and CDR2 YFSETQ. V lost 4 bases to trimming and J lost 2 bases; unmatched junction nucleotides: 1. The CDR3 is 14 amino acids. The CDR3 protein is CASSGTGTGNTIYF. The CDR3 DNA is TGCGCCAGCAGCGGGACAGGGACTGGAAACACCATATATTTT.

CDR3 coding DNA: TGTGCCAGCAGTTTTCGAGGGGGCCACTATGGCTACACCTTC. Protein product: CASSFRGGHYGYTF. The rearrangement uses TRBV12-3 or TRBV12-4 and TRBJ1-2; 7 bases are shared with TRBD1. J gave up 3 bases and V 3 bases, and 4 bases lay outside the gene matches. This CDR3 has 14 amino acids.

This clonotype was observed a handful of times. The chain employs TRBV12-3 or TRBV12-4 and TRBJ2-2; 11 nucleotides match TRBD2. V was clipped by 6 bases and J by 6 bases; unmatched bases: 6. CDR3 length equals 15 residues. The CDR3 is CASRRLAGFSGELFF. Written as DNA, the CDR3 is TGTGCCAGCAGGCGACTAGCGGGATTTTCCGGGGAGCTGTTTTTT.

The rearrangement uses TRBV7-2 and TRBJ1-4, with a weak D call TRBD1 (5 bases). V gave up 5 bases and J gave up 5 bases, with 15 bases separating them. Germline V gives CDR1 SGHTA, CDR2 FQGNSA. The CDR3 loop spans 15 amino acids. For the CDR3, the DNA is TGTGCCAGCAGCGAAGGCTGGACACTAAATGAAAAACTGTTTTTT. Translating gives CASSEGWTLNEKLFF.

This clonotype was counted a few times. V usage is TRBV6-1 and J usage is TRBJ2-4; no firm D call. The V end was cut by 1 base, the J end by 6 bases, with 13 bases between. Germline CDR1 is MNHNS and CDR2 is SASEGT. This CDR3 spans 15 amino acids. In DNA, the CDR3 is TGTGCCAGCAGTGAAGACACACAGATCGGAAACATTCAGTACTTC. The encoded protein is CASSEDTQIGNIQYF.

This chain connects TRBV6-6 to TRBJ2-3; D gene uncertain. The CDR3 has 12 amino acids. V lost 7 bases, J lost 3 bases, and 8 bases lay in between. Germline lookup yields CDR1 MNHNY and CDR2 SVGAGI (reference sequence). The CDR3 here is CASIGHTDTQYF. CDR3 bases: TGTGCCAGCATCGGGCATACAGATACGCAGTATTTT.

In DNA form, the CDR3 reads TGTGCCAGCAGCTTAAACAGACAGGAGACTCTTCGGAATTCACCCCTCCACTTT. Amino acids: CASSLNRQETLRNSPLHF. The chain carries TRBV7-3 and TRBJ1-6; TRBD1 might be the D (6 bases). V lost 1 base and J 7 bases, leaving 20 bases between the germline ends. The CDR3 runs to 18 residues. Germline CDR1 and CDR2: SGHTA and FQGTGA.

The table lists this clonotype with many counts. The chain uses TRBV11-2 and TRBJ2-2; weak D call: TRBD2 (6 bases). Trimming shortened V by 1 base and J by 1 base, and 10 bases separated the two germline ends. The CDR3 contains 16 residues. Germline values: CDR1 SGHAT, CDR2 FQNNGV. The CDR3 reads CASSLGAGLNTGELFF. The CDR3 nucleotides are TGTGCCAGCAGCTTAGGGGCGGGGTTGAACACCGGGGAGCTGTTTTTT.

CDR3 residues: CASSDREGSYNSPLHF. The CDR3 nucleotides are TGTGCCAGCAGTGACAGGGAGGGATCCTATAATTCACCCCTCCACTTT. V and J are TRBV2 and TRBJ1-6, with D possibly TRBD1 on 5 matching bases. Per germline, CDR1 SNHLY and CDR2 FYNNEI. There are 16 residues in the CDR3. V shed 3 bases and J shed 1 base, with 10 bases lying between them.

This clonotype was observed a few times. The CDR3 reads CASRTGTGGEKLFF. In nucleotides, the CDR3 is TGTGCCAGCAGAACCGGGACAGGGGGCGAAAAACTGTTTTTT. This chain connects TRBV6-6 to TRBJ1-4, with 12 bases aligning to TRBD1. The germline V gene has CDR1 MNHNY and CDR2 SVGAGI (reference sequence). J was trimmed by 8 bases and V by 6 bases; bases with no gene match: 4. The CDR3 spans 14 residues.

In its sample, this clonotype was seen many times. The chain uses TRBV6-2 or TRBV6-3 and TRBJ1-5; unclear D gene. The CDR3 has 19 amino acids. Germline V gives CDR1 MNHEY, CDR2 SVGEGT. Trimming shortened V by 0 bases and J by 4 bases, and 22 bases separated the two germline ends. CDR3 in amino acids: CASSYSIIGPGGENQPQHF. The CDR3 DNA follows: TGTGCCAGCAGTTACTCTATTATTGGCCCCGGCGGAGAAAATCAGCCCCAGCATTTT.

This clonotype was seen repeatedly, ten times or more. The V call is TRBV7-2, the J call TRBJ2-7; 8 bases map to TRBD1. The CDR3 runs 16 residues. CDR1 and CDR2 (germline): SGHTA, FQGNSA. V shed 6 bases and J 1 base; nucleotides not matched to a gene: 11. DNA of the CDR3: TGTGCCAGCAGTTCCCCGGGACAGGCGGGGTCCTACGAGCAGTACTTC. This gives the protein CASSSPGQAGSYEQYF.

Only a few counts were recorded for this clonotype. The gene calls are TRBV29-1 and TRBJ1-2, with 8 bases lining up with TRBD1. The CDR3 sequence is 13 residues long. V dropped 5 bases and J dropped 6; count of bases not matched to a gene: 8. Germline V lookup: CDR1 SQVTM, CDR2 ANQGSEA. CDR3 amino acids: CSVYPGTGNGYTF. In DNA, the CDR3 is TGCAGCGTTTACCCCGGGACAGGCAATGGCTACACCTTC.

Regarding this clonotype: A much larger clone differs from this one at a single base, so this may be a read error. J is TRBJ1-1 and V is TRBV7-2; D gene unclear. The CDR3 length is 14 residues. V was shortened by 5 bases and J by 2 bases, with 12 bases between the two germline ends. Germline CDR1 SGHTA, CDR2 FQGNSA. CDR3 DNA: TGTGCCAGCAGCGAAGGAGGGAACAACACTGAAGCTTTCTTT. Its protein is CASSEGGNNTEAFF.

This clonotype was seen once. The chain recombines TRBV10-1 with TRBJ2-3; 7 nucleotides line up with TRBD1. Germline CDR1 and CDR2: WNHNN and SYGVQD (reference sequence). With V trimmed by 0 bases and J by 6 bases, 6 bases remained unmatched. This CDR3 is built from 15 residues. CDR3 nucleotides: TGCGCCAGCAGTGAGTCAAACAGGGGAAGGGATACGCAGTATTTT. Translating it yields CASSESNRGRDTQYF.

In its sample, this clonotype was seen many times. This rearrangement joins TRBV7-9 to TRBJ2-2, with unresolved D. Trimming took 4 bases from V and 3 from J, leaving 3 bases between them. CDR3 size: 12 residues. CDR1 is SEHNR and CDR2 is FQNEAQ in the germline V gene (reference sequence). CDR3 sequence (DNA): TGTGCCAGCAGCTACGACACCGGGGAGCTGTTTTTT. Protein: CASSYDTGELFF. Filled out from reference TRBV7-9 and TRBJ2-2, the complete variable domain reads DTGVSQNPRHKITKRGQNVTFRCDPISEHNRLYWYRQTLGQGPEFLTYFQNEAQLEKSRLLSDRFSAERPKGSFSTLEIQRTEQGDSAMYLCASSYDTGELFFGEGSRLTVL.

This clonotype occurred many times. The CDR3: CASSQVWGLETQYF. The CDR3 DNA reads as TGCGCCAGCAGCCAAGTTTGGGGATTGGAGACCCAGTACTTC. The chain employs TRBV4-1 and TRBJ2-5; no firm D call. The V gene lost 1 base and the J gene lost 5 bases, with 11 bases spanning the gap. The CDR3 covers 14 residues. The V gene's germline CDR1 is MGHRA and CDR2 YSYEKL.

This clonotype was counted only a few times. The chain recombines TRBV7-9 with TRBJ2-5; the D call may be TRBD1 or TRBD2 (5 bases each). The germline gives CDR1 SEHNR, CDR2 FQNEAQ (reference sequence). V was trimmed by 2 bases and J by 9 bases, leaving 22 bases between them. The length of the CDR3 is 16 residues. The DNA of the CDR3 is TGTGCCAGCAGCTTATATCCCCGGGCCGGGGACCGGGCCCAGTACTTC. It specifies CASSLYPRAGDRAQYF.

This clonotype came up many times. The chain is built from TRBV12-3 or TRBV12-4 and TRBJ2-7, with TRBD2 identical over 12 bases. CDR3 length: 17 residues. V was clipped by 5 bases and J by 0 bases; unmatched bases: 8. This CDR3 reads CASSPHGLAGYSYEQYF. The DNA of the CDR3 is TGTGCCAGCAGTCCCCATGGACTAGCGGGGTACTCCTACGAGCAGTACTTC.

This clonotype was seen at least ten times. This chain joins TRBV24-1 and TRBJ2-6; TRBD2 is a possible D gene (6 bases). The V gene lost 9 bases and the J gene lost 4 bases, with 18 bases spanning the gap. The length of the CDR3 is 16 residues. Germline loops: CDR1 KGHDR, CDR2 SFDVKD. The DNA of the CDR3 is TGTGCCACCGCCCCGGGACTCAGGGCCGGGGCCAACGTCCTGACTTTC. Translated: CATAPGLRAGANVLTF.

The gene calls are TRBV28 and TRBJ1-4; no clear D gene. This CDR3 region has 16 residues. With 3 bases removed from V and 3 bases from J, the gap between germline ends came to 14 bases. Germline CDR1 MDHEN, CDR2 SYDVKM. CDR3 DNA: TGTGCCAGCAGTTTCGCTGGAGGGCGGGCTAATGAAAAACTGTTTTTT. This translates into CASSFAGGRANEKLFF.

This sequence joins TRBV3-1 and TRBJ1-4; D uncertain. The CDR3 runs to 15 residues. Trimming shortened V by 8 bases and J by 8 bases, and 21 bases separated the two germline ends. Germline V gene data show CDR1 as LGHDT and CDR2 as YNNKEL (reference sequence). The CDR3, as DNA: TGTGCCAGCTCGCCTGGCACCCTTAAATCCGAAAAACTGTTTTTT. Its protein product is CASSPGTLKSEKLFF.

This clonotype showed up many times. The chain employs TRBV7-2 and TRBJ2-2, with D uncertain. Germline CDR1 reads SGHTA; CDR2 reads FQGNSA. The CDR3 extends over 14 amino acids. V was trimmed by 0 bases and J by 5 bases, leaving 7 bases between them. CDR3 sequence reads: CASSLAPATGELFF. The CDR3, as DNA: TGTGCCAGCAGCTTAGCCCCTGCGACCGGGGAGCTGTTTTTT. Full variable domain (missing parts from reference TRBV7-2 and TRBJ2-2): GAGVSQSPSNKVTEKGKDVELRCDPISGHTALYWYRQSLGQGLEFLIYFQGNSAPDKSGLPSDRFSAERTGGSVSTLTIQRTQQEDSAVYLCASSLAPATGELFFGEGSRLTVL.